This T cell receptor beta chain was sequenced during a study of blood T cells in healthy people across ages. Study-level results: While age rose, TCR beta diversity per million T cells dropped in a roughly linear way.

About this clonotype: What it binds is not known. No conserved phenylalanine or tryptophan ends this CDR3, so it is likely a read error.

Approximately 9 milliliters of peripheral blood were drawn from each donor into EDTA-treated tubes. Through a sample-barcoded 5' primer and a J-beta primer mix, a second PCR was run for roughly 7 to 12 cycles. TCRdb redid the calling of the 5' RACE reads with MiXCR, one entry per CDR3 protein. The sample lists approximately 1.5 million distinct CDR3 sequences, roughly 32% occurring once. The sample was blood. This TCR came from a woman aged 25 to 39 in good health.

The CDR3 DNA follows: TGTGCCAGCAGTGAACCAGCGGGGGGCCAGGGGGGAGAGACCCAGTACGTC. It specifies CASSEPAGGQGGETQYV. The genes are TRBV6-1 and TRBJ2-5; 9 bases match TRBD2. CDR3 length: 17 residues. V gave up 2 bases and J gave up 4 bases; unmatched junction bases: 11. Germline CDR1 reads MNHNS; CDR2 reads SASEGT.